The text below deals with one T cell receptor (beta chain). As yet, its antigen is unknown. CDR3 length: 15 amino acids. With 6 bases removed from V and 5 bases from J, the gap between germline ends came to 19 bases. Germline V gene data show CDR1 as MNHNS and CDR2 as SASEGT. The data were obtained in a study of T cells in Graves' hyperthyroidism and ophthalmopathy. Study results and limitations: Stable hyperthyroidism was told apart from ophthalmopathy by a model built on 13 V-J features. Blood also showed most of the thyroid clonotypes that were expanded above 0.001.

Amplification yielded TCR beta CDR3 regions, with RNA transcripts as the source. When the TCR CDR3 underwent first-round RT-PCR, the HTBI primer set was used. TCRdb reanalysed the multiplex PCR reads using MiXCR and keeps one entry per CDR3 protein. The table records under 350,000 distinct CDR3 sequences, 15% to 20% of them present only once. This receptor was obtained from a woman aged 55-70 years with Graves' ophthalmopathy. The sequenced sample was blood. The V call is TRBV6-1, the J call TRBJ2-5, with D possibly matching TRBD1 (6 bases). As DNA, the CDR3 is TGTGCCAGCAGCTCAACTCCTTACAGGGTTGAGACCCAGTACTTC. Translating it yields CASSSTPYRVETQYF.